The present T cell receptor (beta chain) was sequenced within a study of shared clonotypes between healthy human individuals. General observations from the study: Non-shared clonotypes were found to have lower generation probabilities than the clonotypes that were shared by all four of the sorted-subset donors.

Some clones are missing from TCRdb's copy, which holds only in-frame ones; the method was immunoSEQ multiplex PCR. Among around 750,000 clones listed, less than 85% were seen once. This CDR3 is 16 amino acids long. Germline V CDR1 and CDR2: KGHSH, LQKENI. Trimming shortened V by 0 bases and J by 8 bases, and 16 bases separated the two germline ends. This clone was picked up a small number of times. Its cognate antigen is unknown. The chain combines TRBV18 with TRBJ2-2; the D call may be TRBD1 or TRBD2 (5 bases each). Input material: memory CD4+ T cells sorted from blood. Subset specified: CD45RA-negative fraction. The receptor was derived from a woman in her twenties or thirties in good health. The CDR3 nucleotides are TGTGCCAGCTCACCACCCGGGACCAGGGAGTTGGGGGAGCTGTTTTTT. Protein product: CASSPPGTRELGELFF.